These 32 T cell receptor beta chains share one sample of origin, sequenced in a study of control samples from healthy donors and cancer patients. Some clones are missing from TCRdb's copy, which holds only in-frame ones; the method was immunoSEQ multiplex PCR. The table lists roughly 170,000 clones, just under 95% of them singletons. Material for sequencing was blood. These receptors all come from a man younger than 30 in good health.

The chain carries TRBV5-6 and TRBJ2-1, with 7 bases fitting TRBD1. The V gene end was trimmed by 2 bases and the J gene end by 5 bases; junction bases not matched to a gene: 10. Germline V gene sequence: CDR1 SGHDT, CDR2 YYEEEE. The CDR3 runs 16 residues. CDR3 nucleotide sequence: TGTGCCAGCAGCTTAGGGCAACAGGGGATCAACAATGAGCAGTTCTTC. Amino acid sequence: CASSLGQQGINNEQFF.

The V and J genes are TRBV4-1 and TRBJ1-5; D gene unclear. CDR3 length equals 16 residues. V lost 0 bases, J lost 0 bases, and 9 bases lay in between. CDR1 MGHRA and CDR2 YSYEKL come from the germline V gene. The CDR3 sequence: CASSQEWVSSNQPQHF. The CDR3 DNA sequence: TGCGCCAGCAGCCAAGAGTGGGTGTCTAGCAATCAGCCCCAGCATTTT.

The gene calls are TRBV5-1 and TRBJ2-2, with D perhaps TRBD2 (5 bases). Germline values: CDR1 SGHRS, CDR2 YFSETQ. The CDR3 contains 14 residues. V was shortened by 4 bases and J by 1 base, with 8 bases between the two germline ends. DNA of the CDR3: TGCGCCAGCAGCAGGGAGTTGAACACCGGGGAGCTGTTTTTT. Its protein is CASSRELNTGELFF.

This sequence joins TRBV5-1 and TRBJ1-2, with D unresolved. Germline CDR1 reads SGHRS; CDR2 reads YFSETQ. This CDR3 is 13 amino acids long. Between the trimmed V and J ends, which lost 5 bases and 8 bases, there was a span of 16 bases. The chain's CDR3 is CASSLSPQYGYTF. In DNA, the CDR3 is TGCGCCAGCAGTTTATCGCCCCAGTACGGCTACACCTTC.

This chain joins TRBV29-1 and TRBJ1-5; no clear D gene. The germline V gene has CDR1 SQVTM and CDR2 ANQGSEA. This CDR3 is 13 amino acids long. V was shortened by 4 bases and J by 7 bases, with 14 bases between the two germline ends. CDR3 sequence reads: CSVAPSGGQPQHF. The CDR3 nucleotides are TGCAGCGTTGCCCCCTCCGGAGGGCAGCCCCAGCATTTT.

CDR3 nucleotide sequence: TGTGCCACCAGTGATGGGTATGGCTACACCTTC. Translating it yields CATSDGYGYTF. The chain has TRBV24-1 and TRBJ1-2; D not resolved. The CDR3 sequence is 11 residues long. CDR1 KGHDR and CDR2 SFDVKD come from the germline V gene. Deletions cut 3 bases from V and 5 bases from J, with 3 bases between.

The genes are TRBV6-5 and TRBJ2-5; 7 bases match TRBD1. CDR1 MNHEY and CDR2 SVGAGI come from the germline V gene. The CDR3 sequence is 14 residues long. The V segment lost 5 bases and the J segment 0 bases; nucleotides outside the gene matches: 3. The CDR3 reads CASSLTGNQETQYF. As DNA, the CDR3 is TGTGCCAGCAGTCTGACAGGGAACCAAGAGACCCAGTACTTC.

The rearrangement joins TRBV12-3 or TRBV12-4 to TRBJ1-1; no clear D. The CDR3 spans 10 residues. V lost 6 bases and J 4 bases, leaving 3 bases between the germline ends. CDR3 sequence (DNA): TGTGCCAGCAGGACCACTGAAGCTTTCTTT. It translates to CASRTTEAFF.

The chain's CDR3 is CASSPYLAENTEAFF. In DNA, the CDR3 is TGTGCCAGCTCACCGTATCTGGCGGAAAACACTGAAGCTTTCTTT. The chain links TRBV18 to TRBJ1-1; D gene uncertain. This CDR3 contains 15 residues. V was trimmed by 3 bases and J by 2 bases, leaving 13 bases between them. Germline V lookup: CDR1 KGHSH, CDR2 LQKENI.

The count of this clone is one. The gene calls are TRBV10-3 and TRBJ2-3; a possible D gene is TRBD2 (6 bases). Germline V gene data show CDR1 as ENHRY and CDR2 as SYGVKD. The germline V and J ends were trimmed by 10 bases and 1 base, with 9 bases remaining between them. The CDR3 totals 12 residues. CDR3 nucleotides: TGTGCCACCCGGGAGCGCACAGATACGCAGTATTTT. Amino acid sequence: CATRERTDTQYF.

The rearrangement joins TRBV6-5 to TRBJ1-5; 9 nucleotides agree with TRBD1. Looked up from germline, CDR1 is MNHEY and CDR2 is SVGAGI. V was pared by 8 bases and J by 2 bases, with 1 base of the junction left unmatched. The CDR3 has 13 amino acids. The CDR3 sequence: CASRDRGNQPQHF. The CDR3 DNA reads TGTGCCAGCCGGGACAGGGGCAATCAGCCCCAGCATTTT.

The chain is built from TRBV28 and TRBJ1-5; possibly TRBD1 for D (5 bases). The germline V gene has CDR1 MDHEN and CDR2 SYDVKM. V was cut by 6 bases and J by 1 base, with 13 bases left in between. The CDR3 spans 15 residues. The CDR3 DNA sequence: TGTGCCAGCAGCCTCATGGGACGAAGCAATCAGCCCCAGCATTTT. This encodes CASSLMGRSNQPQHF. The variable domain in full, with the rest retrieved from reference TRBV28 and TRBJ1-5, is DVKVTQSSRYLVKRTGEKVFLECVQDMDHENMFWYRQDPGLGLRLIYFSYDVKMKEKGDIPEGYSVSREKKERFSLILESASTNQTSMYLCASSLMGRSNQPQHFGDGTRLSIL.

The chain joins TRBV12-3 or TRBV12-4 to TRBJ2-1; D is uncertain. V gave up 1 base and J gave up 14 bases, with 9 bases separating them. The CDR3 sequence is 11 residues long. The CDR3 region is CASSLGQVEFF. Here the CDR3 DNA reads TGTGCCAGCAGTTTAGGGCAGGTCGAGTTCTTC.

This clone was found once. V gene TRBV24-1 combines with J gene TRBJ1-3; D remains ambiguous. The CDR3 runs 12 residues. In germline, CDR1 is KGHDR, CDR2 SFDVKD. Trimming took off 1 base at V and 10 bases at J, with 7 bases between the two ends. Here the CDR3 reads CATSDFAGTIYF. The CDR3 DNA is TGTGCCACCAGTGATTTCGCCGGGACCATATATTTT.

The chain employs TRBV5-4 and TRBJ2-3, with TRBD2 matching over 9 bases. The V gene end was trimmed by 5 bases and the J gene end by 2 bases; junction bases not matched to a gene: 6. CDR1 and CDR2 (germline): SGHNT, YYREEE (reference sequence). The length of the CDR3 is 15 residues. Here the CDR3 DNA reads TGTGCCAGCAGAGATGCGGGGGGGCTCACAGATACGCAGTATTTT. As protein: CASRDAGGLTDTQYF.

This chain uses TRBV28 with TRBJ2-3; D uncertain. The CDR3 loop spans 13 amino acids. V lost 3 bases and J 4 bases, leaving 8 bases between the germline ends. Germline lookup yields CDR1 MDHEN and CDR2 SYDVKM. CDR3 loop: CASSFLSADTQYF. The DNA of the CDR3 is TGTGCCAGCAGTTTTCTTTCAGCAGATACGCAGTATTTT.

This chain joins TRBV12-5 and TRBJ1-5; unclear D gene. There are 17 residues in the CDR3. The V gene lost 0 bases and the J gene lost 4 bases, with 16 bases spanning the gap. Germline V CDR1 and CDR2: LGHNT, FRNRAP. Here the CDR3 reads CASGLVTASLGNQPQHF. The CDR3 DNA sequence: TGTGCTAGTGGTTTGGTAACAGCTTCCTTGGGTAATCAGCCCCAGCATTTT.

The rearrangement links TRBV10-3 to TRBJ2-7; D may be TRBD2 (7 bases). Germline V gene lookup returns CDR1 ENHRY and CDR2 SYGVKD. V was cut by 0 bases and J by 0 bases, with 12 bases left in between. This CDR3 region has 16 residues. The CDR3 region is CAISESWGGASYEQYF. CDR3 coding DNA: TGTGCCATCAGTGAGTCGTGGGGGGGGGCCTCCTACGAGCAGTACTTC.

CDR3 DNA sequence: TGCGCCAGCAGCTCAGATAGCGGGGGCCACTACGAGCAGTACTTC. Protein product: CASSSDSGGHYEQYF. The chain carries TRBV5-1 and TRBJ2-7, with 9 positions matching TRBD2. This CDR3 is 15 amino acids long. With 3 bases clipped from V and 3 bases from J, the junction kept 7 bases outside the gene matches. Germline values: CDR1 SGHRS, CDR2 YFSETQ.

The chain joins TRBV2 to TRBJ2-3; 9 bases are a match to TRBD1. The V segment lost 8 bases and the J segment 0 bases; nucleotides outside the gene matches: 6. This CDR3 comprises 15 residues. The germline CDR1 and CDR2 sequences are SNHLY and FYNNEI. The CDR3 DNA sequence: TGTGCCAGCGCTCGGGACAGGGCGAGCACAGATACGCAGTATTTT. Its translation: CASARDRASTDTQYF.

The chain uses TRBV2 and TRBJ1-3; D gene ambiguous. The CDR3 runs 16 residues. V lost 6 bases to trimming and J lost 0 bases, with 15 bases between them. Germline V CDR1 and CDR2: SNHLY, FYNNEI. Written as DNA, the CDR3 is TGTGCCAGCAGAATCCACGCGGCACTCTCTGGAAACACCATATATTTT. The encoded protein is CASRIHAALSGNTIYF.

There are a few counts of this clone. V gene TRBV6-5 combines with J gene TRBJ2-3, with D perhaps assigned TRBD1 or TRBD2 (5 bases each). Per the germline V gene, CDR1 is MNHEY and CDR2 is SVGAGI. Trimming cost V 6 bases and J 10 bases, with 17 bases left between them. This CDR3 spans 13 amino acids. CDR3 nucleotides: TGTGCCAGCAGGACCGGGACCTCAGAGGCGCAGTATTTT. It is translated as CASRTGTSEAQYF.

CDR3 residues: CASGLSGGSETQYF. In DNA form, the CDR3 reads TGTGCTAGTGGTCTTAGCGGGGGATCGGAGACCCAGTACTTC. The V gene is TRBV12-5, the J gene TRBJ2-5; 9 nucleotides agree with TRBD2. The J segment lost 5 bases and the V segment lost 5 bases, leaving 6 bases of the junction unmatched. CDR1 and CDR2 from the germline V gene are LGHNT and FRNRAP. The CDR3 sequence is 14 residues long.

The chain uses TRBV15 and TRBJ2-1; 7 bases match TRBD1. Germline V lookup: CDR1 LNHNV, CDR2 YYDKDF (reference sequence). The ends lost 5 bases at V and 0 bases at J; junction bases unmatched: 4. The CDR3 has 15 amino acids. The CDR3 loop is CATSFRTGSYNEQFF. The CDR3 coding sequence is TGTGCCACCAGCTTCCGGACAGGCTCCTACAATGAGCAGTTCTTC.

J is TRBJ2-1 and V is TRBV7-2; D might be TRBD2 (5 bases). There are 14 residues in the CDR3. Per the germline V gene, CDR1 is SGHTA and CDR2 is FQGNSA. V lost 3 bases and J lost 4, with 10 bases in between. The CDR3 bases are TGTGCCAGCAGCTTTGGACTTGTTTACAATGAGCAGTTCTTC. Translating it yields CASSFGLVYNEQFF. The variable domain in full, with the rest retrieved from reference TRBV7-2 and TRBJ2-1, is GAGVSQSPSNKVTEKGKDVELRCDPISGHTALYWYRQSLGQGLEFLIYFQGNSAPDKSGLPSDRFSAERTGGSVSTLTIQRTQQEDSAVYLCASSFGLVYNEQFFGPGTRLTVL.

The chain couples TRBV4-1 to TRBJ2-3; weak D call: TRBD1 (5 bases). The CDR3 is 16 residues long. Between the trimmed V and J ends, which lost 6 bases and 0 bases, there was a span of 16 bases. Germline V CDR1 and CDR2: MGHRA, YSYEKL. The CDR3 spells CASSSGAAYSTDTQYF. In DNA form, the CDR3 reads TGCGCCAGCAGTAGTGGGGCCGCTTATAGCACAGATACGCAGTATTTT.

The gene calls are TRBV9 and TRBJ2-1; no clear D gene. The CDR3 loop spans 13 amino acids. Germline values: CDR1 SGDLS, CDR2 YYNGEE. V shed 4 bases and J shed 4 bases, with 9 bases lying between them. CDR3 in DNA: TGTGCCAGCAGCCTCGACCGGTACAATGAGCAGTTCTTC. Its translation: CASSLDRYNEQFF.

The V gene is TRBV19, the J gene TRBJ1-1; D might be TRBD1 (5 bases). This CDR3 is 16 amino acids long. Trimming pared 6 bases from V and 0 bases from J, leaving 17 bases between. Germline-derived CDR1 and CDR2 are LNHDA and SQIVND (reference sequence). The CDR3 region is CASSVVRGVVNTEAFF. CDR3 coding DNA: TGTGCCAGTAGCGTAGTCCGGGGGGTTGTGAACACTGAAGCTTTCTTT.

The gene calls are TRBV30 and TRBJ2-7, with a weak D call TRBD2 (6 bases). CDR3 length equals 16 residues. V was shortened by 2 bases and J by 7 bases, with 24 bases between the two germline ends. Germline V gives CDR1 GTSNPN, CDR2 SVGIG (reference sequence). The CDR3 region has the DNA TGTGCCTGGAGTCACGTTACTTACGGGGACTCGTGGGAGCAGTACTTC. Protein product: CAWSHVTYGDSWEQYF. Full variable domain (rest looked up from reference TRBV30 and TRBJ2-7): SQTIHQWPATLVQPVGSPLSLECTVEGTSNPNLYWYRQAAGRGLQLLFYSVGIGQISSEVPQNLSASRPQDRQFILSSKKLLLSDSGFYLCAWSHVTYGDSWEQYFGPGTRLTVT.

The CDR3 sequence is CASSFEGEYNSPLHF. DNA of the CDR3: TGTGCCAGCAGCTTCGAGGGAGAGTATAATTCACCCCTCCACTTT. The chain combines TRBV5-8 with TRBJ1-6; D not certain. The CDR3 contains 15 residues. V shed 2 bases and J shed 4 bases, with 10 bases lying between them. From germline, CDR1 is SGHTS and CDR2 YDEGEE. The full variable domain, with the rest looked up from reference TRBV5-8 and TRBJ1-6, is EAGVTQSPTHLIKTRGQQATLRCSPISGHTSVYWYQQALGLGLQFLLWYDEGEERNRGNFPPRFSGRQFPNYSSELNVNALELEDSALYLCASSFEGEYNSPLHFGNGTRLTVT.

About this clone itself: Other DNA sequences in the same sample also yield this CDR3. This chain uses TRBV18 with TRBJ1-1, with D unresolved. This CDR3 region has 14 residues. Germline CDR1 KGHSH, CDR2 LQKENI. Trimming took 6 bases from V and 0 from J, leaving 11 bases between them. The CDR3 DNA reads TGTGCCAGCTCGCCGCTCACTTTGAACACTGAAGCTTTCTTT. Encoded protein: CASSPLTLNTEAFF.

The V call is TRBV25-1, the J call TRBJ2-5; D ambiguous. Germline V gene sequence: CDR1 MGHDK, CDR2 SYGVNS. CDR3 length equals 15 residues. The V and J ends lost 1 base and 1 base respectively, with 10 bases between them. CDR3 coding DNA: TGTGCCAGCAGTGAATTTAAGCCACTCCAAGAGACCCAGTACTTC. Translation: CASSEFKPLQETQYF. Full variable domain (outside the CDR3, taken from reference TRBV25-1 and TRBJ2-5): EADIYQTPRYLVIGTGKKITLECSQTMGHDKMYWYQQDPGMELHLIHYSYGVNSTEKGDLSSESTVSRIRTEHFPLTLESARPSHTSQYLCASSEFKPLQETQYFGPGTRLLVL.